Listed here is a single T cell receptor beta chain. What it binds is not known. These data are taken from a study of OX40 agonist ivuxolimab in advanced cancers. The wider study: Patients in dose escalation had liver, melanoma, kidney or head and neck cancers. The study, taken as a whole, reports: Antigen specificity of clonally expanded peripheral T cells was not established.

V lost 3 bases, J lost 19 bases, and 16 bases lay in between. The CDR3 totals 12 residues. Germline values: CDR1 SNHLY, CDR2 FYNNEI. The data were produced by immunoSEQ multiplex PCR, yet TCRdb's version contains in-frame clones alone and is incomplete. The sample holds 90,000 or so clones, 80% to 95% seen once. This sequence was found in an adult with an advanced solid tumor such as melanoma, head and neck, liver or kidney cancer. Sample: CD4+ or CD8+ T cells sorted from blood, taken in a trial of the OX40 agonist ivuxolimab. The J gene is TRBJ1-6, the V gene TRBV2; D is unclear. The CDR3 reads CASSEVGATPHF. The CDR3, as DNA: TGTGCCAGCAGTGAGGTCGGAGCCACCCCACACTTT.